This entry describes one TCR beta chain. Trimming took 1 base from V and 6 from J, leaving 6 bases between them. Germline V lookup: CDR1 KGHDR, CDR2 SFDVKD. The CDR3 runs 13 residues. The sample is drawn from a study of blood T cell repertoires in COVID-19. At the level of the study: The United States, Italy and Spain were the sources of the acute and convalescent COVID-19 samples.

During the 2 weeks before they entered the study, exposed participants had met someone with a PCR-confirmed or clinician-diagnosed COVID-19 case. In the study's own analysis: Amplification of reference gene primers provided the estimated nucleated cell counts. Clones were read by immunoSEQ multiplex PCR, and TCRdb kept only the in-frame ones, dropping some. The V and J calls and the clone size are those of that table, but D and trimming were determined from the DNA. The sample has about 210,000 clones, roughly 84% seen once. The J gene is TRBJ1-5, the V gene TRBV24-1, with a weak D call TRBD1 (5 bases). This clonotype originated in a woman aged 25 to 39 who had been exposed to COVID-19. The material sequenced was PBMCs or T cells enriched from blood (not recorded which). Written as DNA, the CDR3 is TGTGCCACCAGTGATTTTAGGGGTCAGCCCCAGCATTTT. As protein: CATSDFRGQPQHF.